This note documents a single T cell receptor beta chain sequence. Sequencing used immunoSEQ multiplex PCR; TCRdb keeps in-frame clones, though not all of them. The data hold some 60,000 clones, with roughly nine tenths observed a single time. The germline V gene has CDR1 SGHRS and CDR2 YFSETQ. With 0 bases removed from V and 1 base from J, the gap between germline ends came to 10 bases. The length of the CDR3 is 16 residues. The sample comes from a study of T cell changes during pregnancy in multiple sclerosis. The sequencing here drew on CD4+ T cells from peripheral blood mononuclear cells, taken in the third trimester of pregnancy. The chain is built from TRBV5-1 and TRBJ2-2; D gene unclear. The receptor's source is a female donor with multiple sclerosis, enrolled in a pregnancy study. CDR3 residues: CASSLASSVNTGELFF. For the CDR3, the DNA is TGCGCCAGCAGCTTGGCCTCCAGCGTGAACACCGGGGAGCTGTTTTTT.